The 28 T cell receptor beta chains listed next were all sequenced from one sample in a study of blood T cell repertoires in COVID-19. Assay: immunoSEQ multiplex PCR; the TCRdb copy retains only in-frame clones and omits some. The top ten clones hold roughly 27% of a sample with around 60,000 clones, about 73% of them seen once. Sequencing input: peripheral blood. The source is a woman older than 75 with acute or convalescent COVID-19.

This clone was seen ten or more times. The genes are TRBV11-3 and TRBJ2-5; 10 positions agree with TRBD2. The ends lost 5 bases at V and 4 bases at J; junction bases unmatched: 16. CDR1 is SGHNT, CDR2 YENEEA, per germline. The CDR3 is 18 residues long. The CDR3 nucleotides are TGTGCCAGCAGCCCAACTGGTCGGGGAGCGGGAGGGGGAGAGACCCAGTACTTC. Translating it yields CASSPTGRGAGGGETQYF.

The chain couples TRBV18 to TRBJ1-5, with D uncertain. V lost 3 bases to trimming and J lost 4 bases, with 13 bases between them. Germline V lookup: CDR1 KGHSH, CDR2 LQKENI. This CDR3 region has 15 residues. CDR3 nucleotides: TGTGCCAGCTCACCCGGCCGGGGTGGGAATCAGCCCCAGCATTTT. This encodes CASSPGRGGNQPQHF.

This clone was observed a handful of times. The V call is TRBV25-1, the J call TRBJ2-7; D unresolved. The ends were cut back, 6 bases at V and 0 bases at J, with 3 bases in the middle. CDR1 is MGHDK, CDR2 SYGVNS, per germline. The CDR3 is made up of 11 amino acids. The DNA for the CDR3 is TGTGCCAGCAGCCTCTCCTACGAGCAGTACTTC. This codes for CASSLSYEQYF.

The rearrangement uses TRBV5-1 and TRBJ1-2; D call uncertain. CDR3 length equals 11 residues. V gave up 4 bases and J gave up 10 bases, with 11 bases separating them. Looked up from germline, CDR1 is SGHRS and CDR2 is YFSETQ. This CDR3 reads CASSARHIYTF. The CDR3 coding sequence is TGCGCCAGCAGCGCCAGACATATCTACACCTTC.

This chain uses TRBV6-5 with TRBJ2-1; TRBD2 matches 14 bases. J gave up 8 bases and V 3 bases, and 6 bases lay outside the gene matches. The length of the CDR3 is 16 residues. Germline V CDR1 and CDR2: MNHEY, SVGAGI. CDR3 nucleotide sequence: TGTGCCAGCAGTTATTCGGGACTAGCGGGAGTGTATGAGCAGTTCTTC. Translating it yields CASSYSGLAGVYEQFF.

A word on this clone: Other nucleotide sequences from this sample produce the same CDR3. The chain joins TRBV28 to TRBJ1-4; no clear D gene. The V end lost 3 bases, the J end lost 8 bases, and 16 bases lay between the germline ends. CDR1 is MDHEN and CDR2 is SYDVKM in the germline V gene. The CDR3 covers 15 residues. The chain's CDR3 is CASSFESRGNEKLFF. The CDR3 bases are TGTGCCAGCAGTTTTGAGTCGCGGGGTAACGAAAAACTGTTTTTT.

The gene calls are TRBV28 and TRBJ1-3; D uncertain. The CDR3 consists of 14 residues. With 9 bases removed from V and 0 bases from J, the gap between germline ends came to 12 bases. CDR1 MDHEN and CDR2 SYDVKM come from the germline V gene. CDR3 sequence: CASMQALSGNTIYF. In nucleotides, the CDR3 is TGTGCCAGTATGCAGGCGCTCTCTGGAAACACCATATATTTT.

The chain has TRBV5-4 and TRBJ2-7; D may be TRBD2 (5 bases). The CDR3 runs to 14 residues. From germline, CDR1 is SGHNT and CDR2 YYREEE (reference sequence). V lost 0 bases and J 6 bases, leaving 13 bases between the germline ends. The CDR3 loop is CASSLARGSAEQYF. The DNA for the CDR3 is TGTGCCAGCAGCTTGGCTAGAGGGTCGGCCGAGCAGTACTTC.

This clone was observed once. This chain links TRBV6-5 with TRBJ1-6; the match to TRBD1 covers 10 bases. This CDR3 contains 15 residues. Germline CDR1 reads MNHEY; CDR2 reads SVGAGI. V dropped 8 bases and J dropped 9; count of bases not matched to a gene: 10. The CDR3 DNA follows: TGTGCCAGCGATACCGGGACAGGGGAGGTTTCACCCCTCCACTTT. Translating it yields CASDTGTGEVSPLHF.

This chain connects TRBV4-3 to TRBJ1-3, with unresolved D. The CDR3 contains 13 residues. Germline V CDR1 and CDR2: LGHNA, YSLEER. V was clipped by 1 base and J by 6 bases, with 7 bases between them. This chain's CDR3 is CASSQGLANTIYF. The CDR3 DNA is TGCGCCAGCAGCCAAGGTCTGGCAAACACCATATATTTT.

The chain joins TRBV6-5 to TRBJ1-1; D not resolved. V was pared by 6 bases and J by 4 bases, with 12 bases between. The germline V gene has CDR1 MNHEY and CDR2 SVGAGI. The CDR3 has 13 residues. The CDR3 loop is CASSKTPPTEAFF. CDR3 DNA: TGTGCCAGCAGCAAAACTCCGCCCACTGAAGCTTTCTTT.

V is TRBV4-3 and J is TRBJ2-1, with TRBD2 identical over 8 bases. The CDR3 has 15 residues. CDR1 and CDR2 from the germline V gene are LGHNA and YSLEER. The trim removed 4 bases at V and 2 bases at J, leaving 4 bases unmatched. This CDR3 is CASSRTSGAYNEQFF. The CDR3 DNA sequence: TGCGCCAGCAGCCGAACTAGCGGAGCCTACAATGAGCAGTTCTTC.

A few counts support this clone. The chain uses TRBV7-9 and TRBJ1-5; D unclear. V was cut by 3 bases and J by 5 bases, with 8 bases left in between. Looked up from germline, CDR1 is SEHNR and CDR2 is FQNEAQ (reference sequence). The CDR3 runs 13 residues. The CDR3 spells CASSFGRDQPQHF. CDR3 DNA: TGTGCCAGCAGCTTCGGGAGAGATCAGCCCCAGCATTTT.

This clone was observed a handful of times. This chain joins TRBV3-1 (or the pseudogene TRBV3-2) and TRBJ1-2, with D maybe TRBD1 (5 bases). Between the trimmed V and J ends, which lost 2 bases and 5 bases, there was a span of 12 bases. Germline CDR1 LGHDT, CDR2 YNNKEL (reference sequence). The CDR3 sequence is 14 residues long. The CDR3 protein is CASSQQGYGYGYTF. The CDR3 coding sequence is TGTGCCAGCAGCCAACAGGGATATGGGTATGGCTACACCTTC.

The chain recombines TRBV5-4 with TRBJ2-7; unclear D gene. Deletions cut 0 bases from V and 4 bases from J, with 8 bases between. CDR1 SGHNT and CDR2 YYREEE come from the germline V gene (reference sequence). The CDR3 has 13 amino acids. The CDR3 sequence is CASSLVDSYEQYF. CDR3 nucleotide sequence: TGTGCCAGCAGCTTGGTAGATTCTTACGAGCAGTACTTC.

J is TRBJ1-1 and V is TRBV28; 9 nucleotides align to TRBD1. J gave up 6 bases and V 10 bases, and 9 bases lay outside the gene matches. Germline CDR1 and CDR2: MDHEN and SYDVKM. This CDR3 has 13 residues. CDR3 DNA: TGTGCCATCCGGGACAGGGTACACTCTGAAGCTTTCTTT. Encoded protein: CAIRDRVHSEAFF.

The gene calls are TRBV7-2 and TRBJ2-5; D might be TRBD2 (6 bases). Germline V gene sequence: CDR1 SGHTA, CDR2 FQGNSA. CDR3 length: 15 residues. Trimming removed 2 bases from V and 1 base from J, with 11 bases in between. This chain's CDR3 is CASSLPSALQETQYF. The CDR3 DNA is TGTGCCAGCAGCTTACCTAGCGCCCTCCAAGAGACCCAGTACTTC.

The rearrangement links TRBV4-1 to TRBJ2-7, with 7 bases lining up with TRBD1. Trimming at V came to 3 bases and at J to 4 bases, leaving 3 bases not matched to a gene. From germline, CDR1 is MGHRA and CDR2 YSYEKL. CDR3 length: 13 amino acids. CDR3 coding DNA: TGCGCCAGCAGCCATGAACAGGGGTACGAGCAGTACTTC. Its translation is CASSHEQGYEQYF.

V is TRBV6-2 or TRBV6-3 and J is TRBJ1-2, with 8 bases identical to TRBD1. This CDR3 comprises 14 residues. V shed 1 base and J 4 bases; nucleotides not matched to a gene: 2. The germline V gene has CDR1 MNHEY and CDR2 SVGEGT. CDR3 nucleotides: TGTGCCAGCAGTTACTTGGGACAGGCCTATGGCTACACCTTC. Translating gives CASSYLGQAYGYTF.

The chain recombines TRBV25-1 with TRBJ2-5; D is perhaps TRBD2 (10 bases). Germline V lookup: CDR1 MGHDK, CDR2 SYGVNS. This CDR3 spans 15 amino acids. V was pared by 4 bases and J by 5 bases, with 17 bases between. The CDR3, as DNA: TGTGCCAGCAGTGTAACTAGCGGGACAGGGGAGACCCAGTACTTC. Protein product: CASSVTSGTGETQYF.

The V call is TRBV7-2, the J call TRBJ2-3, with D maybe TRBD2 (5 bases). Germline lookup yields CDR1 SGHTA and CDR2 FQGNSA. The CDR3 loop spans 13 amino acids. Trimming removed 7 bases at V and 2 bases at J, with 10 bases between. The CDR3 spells CASNERATDTQYF. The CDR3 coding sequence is TGTGCCAGCAACGAGAGGGCCACAGATACGCAGTATTTT. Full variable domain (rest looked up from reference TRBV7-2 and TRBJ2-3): GAGVSQSPSNKVTEKGKDVELRCDPISGHTALYWYRQSLGQGLEFLIYFQGNSAPDKSGLPSDRFSAERTGGSVSTLTIQRTQQEDSAVYLCASNERATDTQYFGPGTRLTVL.

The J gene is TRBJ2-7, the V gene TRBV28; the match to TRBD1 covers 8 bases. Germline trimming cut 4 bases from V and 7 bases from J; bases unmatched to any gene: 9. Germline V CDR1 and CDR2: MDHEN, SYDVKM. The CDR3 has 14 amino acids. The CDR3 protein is CASSSLTGEVEQYF. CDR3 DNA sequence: TGTGCCAGCAGTTCTCTGACAGGGGAGGTTGAGCAGTACTTC. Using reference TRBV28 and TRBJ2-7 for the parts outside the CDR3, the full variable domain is DVKVTQSSRYLVKRTGEKVFLECVQDMDHENMFWYRQDPGLGLRLIYFSYDVKMKEKGDIPEGYSVSREKKERFSLILESASTNQTSMYLCASSSLTGEVEQYFGPGTRLTVT.

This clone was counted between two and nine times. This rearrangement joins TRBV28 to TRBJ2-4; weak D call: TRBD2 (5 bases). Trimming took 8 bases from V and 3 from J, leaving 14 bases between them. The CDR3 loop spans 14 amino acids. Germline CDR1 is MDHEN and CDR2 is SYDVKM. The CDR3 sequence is CASGKARGKNIQYF. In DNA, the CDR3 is TGTGCCAGCGGGAAGGCTCGGGGCAAAAACATTCAGTACTTC.

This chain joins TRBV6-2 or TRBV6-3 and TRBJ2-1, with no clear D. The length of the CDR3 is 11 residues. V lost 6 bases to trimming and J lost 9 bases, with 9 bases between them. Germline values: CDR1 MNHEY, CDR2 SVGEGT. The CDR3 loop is CASSAPGEQFF. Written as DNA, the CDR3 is TGTGCCAGCAGCGCACCAGGTGAGCAGTTCTTC.

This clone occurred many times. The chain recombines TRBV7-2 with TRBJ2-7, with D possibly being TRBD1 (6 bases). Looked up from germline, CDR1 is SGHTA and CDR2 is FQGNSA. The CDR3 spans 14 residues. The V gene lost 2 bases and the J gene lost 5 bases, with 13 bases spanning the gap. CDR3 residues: CASSLRGSLHEQYF. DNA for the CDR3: TGTGCCAGCAGCTTAAGGGGGAGCCTCCACGAGCAGTACTTC. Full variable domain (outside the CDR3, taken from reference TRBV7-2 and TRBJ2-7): GAGVSQSPSNKVTEKGKDVELRCDPISGHTALYWYRQSLGQGLEFLIYFQGNSAPDKSGLPSDRFSAERTGGSVSTLTIQRTQQEDSAVYLCASSLRGSLHEQYFGPGTRLTVT.

Here the CDR3 reads CASSLVRDNSPLHF. The CDR3, as DNA: TGCGCCAGCAGCTTGGTAAGAGATAATTCACCCCTCCACTTT. The chain couples TRBV5-1 to TRBJ1-6; no definite D call. The CDR3 is 14 residues long. The germline gives CDR1 SGHRS, CDR2 YFSETQ. V lost 0 bases, J lost 5 bases, and 6 bases lay in between.

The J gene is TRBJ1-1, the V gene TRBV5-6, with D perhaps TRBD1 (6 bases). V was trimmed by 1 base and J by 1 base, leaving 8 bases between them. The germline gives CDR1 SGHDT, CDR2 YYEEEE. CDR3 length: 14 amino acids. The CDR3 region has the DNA TGTGCCAGCAGCTTGTTACAGGGGAACACTGAAGCTTTCTTT. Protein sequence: CASSLLQGNTEAFF.

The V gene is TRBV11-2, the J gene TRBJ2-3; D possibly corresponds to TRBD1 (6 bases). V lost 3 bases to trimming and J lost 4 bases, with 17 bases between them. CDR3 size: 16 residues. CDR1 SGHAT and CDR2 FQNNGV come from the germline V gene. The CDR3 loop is CASSFQGFGDADTQYF. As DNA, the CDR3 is TGTGCCAGCAGCTTTCAGGGGTTCGGGGACGCAGATACGCAGTATTTT.